The rows below give T cell receptor beta chains drawn from one sample of a study of cytomegalovirus exposure and HLA in healthy donors. Assay used: immunoSEQ multiplex PCR; TCRdb lists only in-frame clones, some missing. The table has some 80,000 clones, 85% to 95% seen once; the top ten hold about 0.7%. The sequenced material came from PBMCs. The receptors originated from a woman between 18 and 29 years old in good health and CMV-seronegative. Both conserved end residues are part of each CDR3. D genes are given only for firm matches. For some rows the clone size is stated as once, few or many, or as a class when expanded; others skip it.

TRBV6-5	TRBJ1-1	NA	NA	CASSYIQGTEAFF	TGTGCCAGCAGTTACATTCAGGGAACTGAAGCTTTCTTT
TRBV29-1	TRBJ2-5	NA	TRBD2	CSVALAGETQYF	TGCAGCGTTGCTCTAGCGGGTGAGACCCAGTACTTC
TRBV7-2	TRBJ2-1	once	TRBD2	CASSIGLAWGTNEQFF	TGTGCCAGCAGCATCGGACTAGCGTGGGGGACGAATGAGCAGTTCTTC
TRBV5-8	TRBJ1-2	NA	NA	CASSFLQNYGYTF	TGTGCCAGCAGCTTTCTACAGAACTATGGCTACACCTTC
TRBV28	TRBJ1-1	NA	NA	CASSVFDRPNTEAFF	TGTGCCAGCAGTGTATTTGACAGACCAAACACTGAAGCTTTCTTT
TRBV5-1	TRBJ2-3	NA	TRBD2	CASTLIAGRSTDTQYF	TGCGCCAGCACACTCATAGCGGGAAGAAGCACAGATACGCAGTATTTT
TRBV4-3	TRBJ2-2	NA	NA	CASSQEHRLGELFF	TGCGCCAGCAGCCAAGAGCACCGGTTAGGGGAGCTGTTTTTT
TRBV5-1	TRBJ1-2	NA	TRBD1	CASSPGQNYGYTF	TGCGCCAGCAGCCCGGGACAGAACTATGGCTACACCTTC
TRBV28	TRBJ2-1	NA	TRBD2	CASSHPSGANEQFF	TGTGCCAGCAGTCACCCTAGCGGAGCCAATGAGCAGTTCTTC
TRBV29-1	TRBJ1-4	NA	NA	CSVIQGANEKLFF	TGCAGCGTTATTCAAGGGGCTAATGAAAAACTGTTTTTT